Described below is a single T cell receptor (beta chain) sequence and its context. Germline assignment: CDR1 LNHNV and CDR2 YYDKDF (reference sequence). V was trimmed by 0 bases and J by 0 bases, leaving 15 bases between them. This CDR3 is 18 amino acids long. Only CD45RO-negative cells positively selected for CCR7 counted as naive CD8 cells, so terminally differentiated effector memory CD45RA+ cells were excluded. These data belong to a study of shared clonotypes between healthy human individuals. TCRdb's copy holds only in-frame clones and misses some; the assay was immunoSEQ multiplex PCR. This table holds 2 million to 2.5 million clones, 85% to 95% found once.

The chain combines TRBV15 with TRBJ1-5; the D gene is possibly TRBD1 (6 bases). The sequenced material came from naive CD8+ T cells from PBMCs. The TCR originated in a man in his late teens or twenties in good health. Some clones in this sample may be carry-over from other donors' samples. Here the CDR3 reads CATSRDGRTGYSNQPQHF. The CDR3 DNA is TGTGCCACCAGCAGAGATGGTAGAACAGGGTATAGCAATCAGCCCCAGCATTTT.